A selection of T cell receptor beta chains follows, all from one sample in a study of cytomegalovirus exposure and HLA in healthy donors. Assay: immunoSEQ multiplex PCR; the TCRdb copy retains only in-frame clones and omits some. Among around 110,000 clones listed, about 75% were seen once. Sequenced sample: PBMCs. These receptors were taken from a man in his forties in good health and CMV-seronegative. Both conserved end residues are part of each CDR3. The order of the fields is J gene, clone size, V gene, D gene, CDR3 protein, CDR3 DNA. The D gene is left open where the match is weak. Clone size is shown for a subset of rows, as once, few, many or a class of expanded clone.

J gene: TRBJ1-2
clone size: -
V gene: TRBV5-1
D gene: -
CDR3 protein: CASSLVGGAISYGYTF
CDR3 DNA: TGCGCCAGCAGCTTGGTAGGGGGGGCTATCAGCTATGGCTACACCTTC

J gene: TRBJ1-3
clone size: -
V gene: TRBV6-1
D gene: -
CDR3 protein: CASSERGTGNTIYF
CDR3 DNA: TGTGCCAGCAGTGAACGGGGTACCGGAAACACCATATATTTT

J gene: TRBJ1-5
clone size: -
V gene: TRBV19
D gene: TRBD1
CDR3 protein: CASSSHGTGLWNQPQHF
CDR3 DNA: TGTGCCAGTAGTTCTCACGGGACAGGTCTTTGGAATCAGCCCCAGCATTTT

J gene: TRBJ2-1
clone size: once
V gene: TRBV11-2
D gene: -
CDR3 protein: CASSSVVSNNEQFF
CDR3 DNA: TGTGCCAGCAGCTCGGTCGTCTCGAACAATGAGCAGTTCTTC

J gene: TRBJ2-7
clone size: few
V gene: TRBV9
D gene: -
CDR3 protein: CASSVETGSTYEQYF
CDR3 DNA: TGTGCCAGCAGCGTAGAGACAGGATCCACCTACGAGCAGTACTTC

J gene: TRBJ2-7
clone size: few
V gene: TRBV10-1
D gene: TRBD1
CDR3 protein: CASSESRDREYF
CDR3 DNA: TGCGCCAGCAGTGAGTCGCGGGACAGGGAGTACTTC

J gene: TRBJ2-7
clone size: -
V gene: TRBV19
D gene: -
CDR3 protein: CASSITAPPWEQYF
CDR3 DNA: TGTGCCAGTAGTATAACTGCACCCCCGTGGGAGCAGTACTTC

J gene: TRBJ1-2
clone size: -
V gene: TRBV5-8
D gene: -
CDR3 protein: CASSLRDGYTF
CDR3 DNA: TGTGCCAGCAGCCTACGGGATGGCTACACCTTC

J gene: TRBJ2-1
clone size: -
V gene: TRBV6-1
D gene: -
CDR3 protein: CATNSIGTRQFF
CDR3 DNA: TGTGCCACCAATTCGATCGGGACACGTCAGTTCTTC

J gene: TRBJ1-1
clone size: -
V gene: TRBV5-1
D gene: TRBD1
CDR3 protein: CASSPETGGTNTEAFF
CDR3 DNA: TGCGCCAGCAGCCCGGAGACAGGGGGCACGAACACTGAAGCTTTCTTT

J gene: TRBJ1-1
clone size: -
V gene: TRBV19
D gene: TRBD1
CDR3 protein: CASSTNRDRSEAFF
CDR3 DNA: TGTGCCAGTAGTACAAACCGGGACAGGAGTGAAGCTTTCTTT

J gene: TRBJ1-1
clone size: -
V gene: TRBV13
D gene: -
CDR3 protein: CASSLTGTRLHTEAFF
CDR3 DNA: TGTGCCAGCAGCTTAACCGGGACAAGATTGCACACTGAAGCTTTCTTT

J gene: TRBJ2-3
clone size: -
V gene: TRBV5-4
D gene: TRBD2
CDR3 protein: CASSLASGSTDTQYF
CDR3 DNA: TGTGCCAGCAGCTTAGCTAGCGGGTCTACAGATACGCAGTATTTT

J gene: TRBJ2-5
clone size: -
V gene: TRBV5-6
D gene: -
CDR3 protein: CASSLAETQYF
CDR3 DNA: TGTGCCAGCAGCTTGGCGGAGACCCAGTACTTC

J gene: TRBJ2-1
clone size: -
V gene: TRBV6-4
D gene: TRBD2
CDR3 protein: CASSPAGTSLHEQFF
CDR3 DNA: TGTGCCAGCAGCCCCGCCGGGACTAGCCTCCATGAGCAGTTCTTC

J gene: TRBJ2-1
clone size: -
V gene: TRBV7-2
D gene: -
CDR3 protein: CASSPLRNEQFF
CDR3 DNA: TGTGCCAGCAGCCCCCTACGGAATGAGCAGTTCTTC

J gene: TRBJ1-1
clone size: -
V gene: TRBV15
D gene: -
CDR3 protein: CATSRASAGDTEAFF
CDR3 DNA: TGTGCCACCAGCAGAGCCTCCGCAGGGGACACTGAAGCTTTCTTT